These T cell receptor beta chains were read from a single sample in a study of cytomegalovirus exposure and HLA in healthy donors. Sequencing was performed with immunoSEQ multiplex PCR; in TCRdb, only in-frame clones are kept and a portion is missing. The table shows 95,000 to 150,000 clones, with 75% to 85% occurring only once. Specimen: PBMCs. The receptors come from a man in his thirties or forties in good health and CMV-seropositive. CDR3s include the opening cysteine and the closing phenylalanine or tryptophan. The order of the fields is V gene, CDR3 length, CDR3 protein.

>TRBV4-1|15
CASSQDMQGDQPQHF
>TRBV23-1|17
CASSQWGARPMNTEAFF
>TRBV7-9|16
CASSLDLLNSGNTIYF
>TRBV28|15
CASSLLRQVNSPLHF
>TRBV6-6|15
CASSRDRGHNQPQHF
>TRBV30|18
CAWSRPEGASGGYNEQFF
>TRBV19|13
CASSGTGEQPQHF
>TRBV12-5|13
CASGLAARQEQYF
>TRBV13|12
CASSLRGQPQHF
>TRBV14|16
CASSQYRGGSTDTQYF
>TRBV19|17
CASSMFSPTVDRDGYTF
>TRBV5-1|16
CASSLVGQGYNSPLHF
>TRBV6-4|14
CASSDGTGYNEQFF
>TRBV7-8|16
CASSHGRVDEDTEAFF
>TRBV27|14
CASSVRTGGTEQYF
>TRBV29-1|11
CSGAGGTEAFF
>TRBV15|14
CATSRAVGTTGYTF
>TRBV6-6|15
CASSYRGGAGGEQYF
>TRBV6-1|14
CASSTGQTNTEAFF
>TRBV6-1|13
CANGGTNTGELFF
>TRBV5-1|16
CASSLSGTGSKNIQYF
>TRBV27|17
CASSSTGPVLWANVLTF
>TRBV19|13
CASSISRFEEAFF
>TRBV6-5|14
CASSERQGGYEQYF
>TRBV6-1|15
CASSEGAGPSYEQYF
>TRBV11-1|16
CASSIQTGTAFSPLHF
>TRBV5-1|18
CASSPGSEFSGGFLEAFF
>TRBV28|16
CASSLGLYLNTGELFF
>TRBV5-1|15
CASSLGLHNNQPQHF
>TRBV2|15
CASSSSGSGNYGYTF
>TRBV19|15
CASSVLEGAPDTQYF
>TRBV5-6|15
CASSLDHAGHYEQYF
>TRBV10-3|15
CAISESLDLNTEAFF
>TRBV11-2|14
CASGLDRERNGYTF
>TRBV6-1|13
CASATQGGQPQHF
>TRBV7-8|15
CASSSFDRTYTEAFF
>TRBV9|12
CASAQHQETQYF
>TRBV27|15
CASSLSIMDYTEAFF
>TRBV19|14
CASSIRGTDTEAFF
>TRBV29-1|14
CSVAMDRASYEQYF
>TRBV11-1|16
CASSTGLDPSTDTQYF